The rows below give T cell receptor beta chains drawn from one sample of a study of beta chain features in type 1 diabetes. Some clones are missing from TCRdb's copy, which holds only in-frame ones; the method was immunoSEQ multiplex PCR. Among approximately 150,000 clones listed, 63% were seen once. The specimen sequenced was naive CD4+ T cells from blood. Receptors originate from a man aged 30 to 45 with type 1 diabetes. The CDR3 runs from the conserved cysteine through the conserved F or W. D genes are given only for firm matches. A row's size may be missing; if present it is once, few, many or a size class.

.	TRBJ2-3	.	13	TRBV29-1	TGCAGCATTAACTCCAATTTCGGAGATACGCAGTATTTT	CSINSNFGDTQYF
TRBD1	TRBJ2-3	.	13	TRBV29-1	TGCAGCGTGTGGACGCAGGGGGCCCATACGCAGTATTTT	CSVWTQGAHTQYF
TRBD2	TRBJ2-5	.	15	TRBV5-1	TGCGCCAGCAGCCAAAGTAGAGCGGGGCAAGAGACCCAGTACTTC	CASSQSRAGQETQYF
.	TRBJ2-3	few	17	TRBV4-3	TGCGCCAGCAGCCAAGATGGAGGACTAACGGAGTCAGATACGCAGTATTTT	CASSQDGGLTESDTQYF
.	TRBJ2-5	.	15	TRBV30	TGTGCCTGGACCGGTTTCGGGCTAGCGAAAGAGACCCAGTACTTC	CAWTGFGLAKETQYF
.	TRBJ2-5	few	11	TRBV6-1	TGTGCCAGCAGGAAGCAAGAGACCCAGTACTTC	CASRKQETQYF
.	TRBJ2-6	.	17	TRBV18	TGTGCCAGCTCACCACTGGACTCACACTCTGGGGCCAACGTCCTGACTTTC	CASSPLDSHSGANVLTF
TRBD2	TRBJ2-3	few	15	TRBV5-1	TGCGCCAGCAGCTTACTAGCGGCTAGCACAGATACGCAGTATTTT	CASSLLAASTDTQYF
.	TRBJ1-6	.	15	TRBV7-2	TGTGCCAGCAGCTCCGGCAGAGAATTTAATTCACCCCTCCACTTT	CASSSGREFNSPLHF
.	TRBJ2-7	once	12	TRBV7-2	TGTGCCAGCAGCTTTGATGGCTACGAGCAGTACTTC	CASSFDGYEQYF
TRBD1	TRBJ2-3	.	14	TRBV29-1	TGCAGCGTGCCCGGGACAGGGGACACAGATACGCAGTATTTT	CSVPGTGDTDTQYF
TRBD2	TRBJ2-1	.	14	TRBV29-1	TGCAGCGTAGAGCGGGGGGTCTCCTACAATGAGCAGTTCTTC	CSVERGVSYNEQFF
.	TRBJ2-3	.	14	TRBV4-3	TGCGCCAGCAGCCCCCCGGACGGGACACATACGCAGTATTTT	CASSPPDGTHTQYF
TRBD1	TRBJ2-1	few	14	TRBV29-1	TGCAGCGTCACCCGGGACAGGACCTACAATGAGCAGTTCTTC	CSVTRDRTYNEQFF
TRBD1	TRBJ1-4	.	16	TRBV25-1	TGTGCCAGCAGTGTCTTGGACAGGGGTGCTAATGAAAAACTGTTTTTT	CASSVLDRGANEKLFF
.	TRBJ2-1	few	14	TRBV19	TGTGCCAGTAGAGGCCCCATTACAAACAATGAGCAGTTCTTC	CASRGPITNNEQFF
.	TRBJ1-6	.	14	TRBV5-4	TGTGCCAGCAGCTTGAACAGGGAAGATTCACCCCTCCACTTT	CASSLNREDSPLHF
TRBD1	TRBJ2-7	.	13	TRBV19	TGTGCCAGTACTGGACAGGGTCGACACGAGCAGTACTTC	CASTGQGRHEQYF
.	TRBJ2-3	.	16	TRBV7-2	TGTGCCAGCAGCTCTAGCCGGACACTAAGCACAGATACGCAGTATTTT	CASSSSRTLSTDTQYF
.	TRBJ1-2	.	14	TRBV7-9	TGTGCCAGCAGCCCTGGTGGGTTACCGGGGAGCTACACCTTC	CASSPGGLPGSYTF
.	TRBJ2-3	.	14	TRBV2	TGTGCCAGCAGCCCCGGTCTCAGCACAGATACGCAGTATTTT	CASSPGLSTDTQYF
TRBD1	TRBJ2-5	.	14	TRBV6-5	TGTGCCAGCAGTTACTTCGGACAGGGACAGACCCAGTACTTC	CASSYFGQGQTQYF
.	TRBJ2-1	few	15	TRBV9	TGTGCCAGCAGCGTATTCAGCGGATCCTACAATGAGCAGTTCTTC	CASSVFSGSYNEQFF
.	TRBJ2-3	few	14	TRBV4-3	TGCGCCAGCAGCCGGGGGGGCGACGCAGATACGCAGTATTTT	CASSRGGDADTQYF
TRBD1	TRBJ2-5	.	14	TRBV29-1	TGCAGCGTTGAGCCGACAGGGGACCAAGAGACCCAGTACTTC	CSVEPTGDQETQYF
.	TRBJ2-1	few	13	TRBV6-5	TGTGCCAGCAGTTACTCGACTTTTAGCGAGAAGTTCTTC	CASSYSTFSEKFF
.	TRBJ2-3	few	15	TRBV2	TGTGCCAGCAGCCAAGCCCTAGCAACCACAGATACGCAGTATTTT	CASSQALATTDTQYF
.	TRBJ1-2	.	13	TRBV10-3	TGTGCCACCACAGGGTCCGGGGGCGATGGCTACACCTTC	CATTGSGGDGYTF
.	TRBJ2-1	.	14	TRBV15	TGTGCCACCAGGAGTGTTCCCCCCGGGCATGAGCAGTTCTTC	CATRSVPPGHEQFF
.	TRBJ2-2	.	13	TRBV11-2	TGTGCCGCCGGTCACCCGAACACCGGGGAGCTGTTTTTT	CAAGHPNTGELFF
.	TRBJ2-2	.	15	TRBV7-6	TGTGCCAGCAGCTTATCCGGGTCGAACACCGGGGAGCTGTTTTTT	CASSLSGSNTGELFF